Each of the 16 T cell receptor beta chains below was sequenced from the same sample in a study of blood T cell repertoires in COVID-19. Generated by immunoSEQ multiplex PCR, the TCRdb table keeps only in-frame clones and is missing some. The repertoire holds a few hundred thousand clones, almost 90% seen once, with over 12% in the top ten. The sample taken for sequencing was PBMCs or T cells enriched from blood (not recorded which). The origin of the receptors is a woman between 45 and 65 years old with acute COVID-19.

This CDR3 reads CASSVQGALGNTIYF. The CDR3 DNA follows: TGTGCCAGCAGCGTACAGGGGGCGCTTGGAAACACCATATATTTT. The V gene is TRBV11-2, the J gene TRBJ1-3; 9 bases agree with TRBD1. Trimming at V came to 5 bases and at J to 3 bases, leaving 5 bases not matched to a gene. Germline values: CDR1 SGHAT, CDR2 FQNNGV. The CDR3 spans 15 residues.

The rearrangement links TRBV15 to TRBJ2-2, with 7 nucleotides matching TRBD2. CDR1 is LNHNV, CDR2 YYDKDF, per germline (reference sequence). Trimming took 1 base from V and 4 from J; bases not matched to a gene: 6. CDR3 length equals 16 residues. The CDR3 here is CATSRGGGRGTGELFF. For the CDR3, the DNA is TGTGCCACCAGCAGAGGGGGCGGGAGAGGCACCGGGGAGCTGTTTTTT.

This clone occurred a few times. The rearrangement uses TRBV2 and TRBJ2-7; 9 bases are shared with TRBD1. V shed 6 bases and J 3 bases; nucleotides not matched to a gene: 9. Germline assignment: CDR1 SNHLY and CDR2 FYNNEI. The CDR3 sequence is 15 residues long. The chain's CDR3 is CASSQDRGFLYEQYF. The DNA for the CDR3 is TGTGCCAGCAGCCAGGACAGGGGATTTCTCTACGAGCAGTACTTC.

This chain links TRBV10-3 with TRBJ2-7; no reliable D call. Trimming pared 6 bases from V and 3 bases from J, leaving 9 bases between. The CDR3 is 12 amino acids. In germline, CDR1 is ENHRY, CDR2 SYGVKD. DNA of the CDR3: TGTGCCATCAGCCCTAACGACTACGAGCAGTACTTC. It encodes CAISPNDYEQYF.

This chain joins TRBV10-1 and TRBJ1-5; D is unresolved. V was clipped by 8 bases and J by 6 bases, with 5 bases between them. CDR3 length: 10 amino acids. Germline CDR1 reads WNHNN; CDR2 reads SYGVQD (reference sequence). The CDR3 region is CASVGQPQHF. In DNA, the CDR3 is TGCGCCAGCGTCGGTCAGCCCCAGCATTTT.

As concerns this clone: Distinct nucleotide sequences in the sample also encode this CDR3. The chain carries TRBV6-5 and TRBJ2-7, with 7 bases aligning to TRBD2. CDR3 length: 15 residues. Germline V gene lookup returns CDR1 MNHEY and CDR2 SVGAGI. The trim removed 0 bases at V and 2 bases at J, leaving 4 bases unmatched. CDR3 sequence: CASSYSASGPYEQYF. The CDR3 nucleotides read TGTGCCAGCAGTTACTCGGCTAGCGGCCCCTACGAGCAGTACTTC.

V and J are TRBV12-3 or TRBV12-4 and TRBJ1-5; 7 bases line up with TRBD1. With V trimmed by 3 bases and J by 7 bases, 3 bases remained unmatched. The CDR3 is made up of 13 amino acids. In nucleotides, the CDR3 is TGTGCCAGCAGTTTGGGGACAGTCCAGCCCCAGCATTTT. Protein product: CASSLGTVQPQHF.

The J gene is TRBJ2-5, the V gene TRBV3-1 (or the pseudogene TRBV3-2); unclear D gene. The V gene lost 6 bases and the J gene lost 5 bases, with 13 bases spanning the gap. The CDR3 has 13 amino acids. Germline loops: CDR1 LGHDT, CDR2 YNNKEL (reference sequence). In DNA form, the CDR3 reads TGTGCCAGCAGTCGTGTAAAGAGCGAGACCCAGTACTTC. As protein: CASSRVKSETQYF.

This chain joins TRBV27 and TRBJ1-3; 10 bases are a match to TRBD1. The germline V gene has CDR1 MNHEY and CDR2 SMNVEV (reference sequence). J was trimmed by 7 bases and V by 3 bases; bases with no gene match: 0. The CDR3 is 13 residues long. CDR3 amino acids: CASSLGQGNTIYF. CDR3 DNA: TGTGCCAGCAGTTTGGGACAGGGGAACACCATATATTTT.

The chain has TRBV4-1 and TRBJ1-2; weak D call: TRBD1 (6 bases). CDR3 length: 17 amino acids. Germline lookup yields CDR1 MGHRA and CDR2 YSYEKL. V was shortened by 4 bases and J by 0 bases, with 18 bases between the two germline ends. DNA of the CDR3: TGCGCCAGCAGCCCCGAGGGGGTGACAGACACTAACTATGGCTACACCTTC. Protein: CASSPEGVTDTNYGYTF.

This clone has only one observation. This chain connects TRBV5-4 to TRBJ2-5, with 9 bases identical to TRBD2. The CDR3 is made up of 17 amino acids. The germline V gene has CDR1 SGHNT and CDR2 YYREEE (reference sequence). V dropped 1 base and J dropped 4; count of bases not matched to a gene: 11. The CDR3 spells CASSLIGAGGPRETQYF. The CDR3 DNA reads TGTGCCAGCAGCTTGATTGGCGCGGGAGGGCCCCGAGAGACCCAGTACTTC.

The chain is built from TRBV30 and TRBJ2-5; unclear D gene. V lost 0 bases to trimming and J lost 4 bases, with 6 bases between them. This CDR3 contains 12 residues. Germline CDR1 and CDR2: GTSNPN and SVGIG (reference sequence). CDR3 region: CAWSVYRETQYF. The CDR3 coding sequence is TGTGCCTGGAGTGTATATAGAGAGACCCAGTACTTC.

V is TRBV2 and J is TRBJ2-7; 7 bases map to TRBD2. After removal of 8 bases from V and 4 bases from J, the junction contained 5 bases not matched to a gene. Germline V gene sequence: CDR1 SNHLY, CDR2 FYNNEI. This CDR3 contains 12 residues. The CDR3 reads CASQSGLYEQYF. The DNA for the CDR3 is TGTGCCAGCCAGTCGGGACTATACGAGCAGTACTTC.

CDR3 coding DNA: TGCGCCAGCAGCTTTGATGGGGCAAAGAACTATGGCTACACCTTC. It translates to CASSFDGAKNYGYTF. The chain employs TRBV5-1 and TRBJ1-2, with TRBD1 as a possible D gene (5 bases). The CDR3 sequence is 15 residues long. Germline V gene lookup returns CDR1 SGHRS and CDR2 YFSETQ. V was trimmed by 2 bases and J by 2 bases, leaving 13 bases between them.

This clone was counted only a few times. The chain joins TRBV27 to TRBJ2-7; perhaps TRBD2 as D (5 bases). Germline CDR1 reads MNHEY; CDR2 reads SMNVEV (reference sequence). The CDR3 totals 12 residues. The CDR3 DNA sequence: TGTGCGGGCGGGCCCAGCTCCTACGAGCAGTACTTC. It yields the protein CAGGPSSYEQYF.

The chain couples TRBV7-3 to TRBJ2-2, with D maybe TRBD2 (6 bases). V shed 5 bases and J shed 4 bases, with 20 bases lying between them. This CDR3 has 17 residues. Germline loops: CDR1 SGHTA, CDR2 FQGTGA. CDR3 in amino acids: CASSPFTSGGSTGELFF. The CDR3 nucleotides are TGTGCCAGCAGCCCATTCACCAGCGGAGGGTCCACCGGGGAGCTGTTTTTT.